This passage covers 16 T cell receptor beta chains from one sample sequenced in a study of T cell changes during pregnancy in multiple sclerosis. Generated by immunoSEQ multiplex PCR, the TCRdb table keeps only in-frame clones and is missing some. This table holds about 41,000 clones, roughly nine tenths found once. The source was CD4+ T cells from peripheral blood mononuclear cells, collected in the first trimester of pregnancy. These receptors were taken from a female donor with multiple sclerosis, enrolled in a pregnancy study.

As DNA, the CDR3 is TGCGCCAGCAGCTTACTCGGGACAGGCGCCCACTCTGGAAACACCATATATTTT. Protein sequence: CASSLLGTGAHSGNTIYF. The chain uses TRBV5-1 and TRBJ1-3, with 8 bases that match TRBD1. Germline V lookup: CDR1 SGHRS, CDR2 YFSETQ. This CDR3 contains 18 residues. The ends lost 2 bases at V and 0 bases at J; junction bases unmatched: 10.

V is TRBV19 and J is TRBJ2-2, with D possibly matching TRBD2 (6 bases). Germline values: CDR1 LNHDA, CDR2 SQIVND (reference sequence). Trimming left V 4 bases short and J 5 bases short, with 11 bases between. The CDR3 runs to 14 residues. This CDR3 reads CASSSGKGTGELFF. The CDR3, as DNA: TGTGCCAGTAGTAGCGGGAAAGGGACCGGGGAGCTGTTTTTT. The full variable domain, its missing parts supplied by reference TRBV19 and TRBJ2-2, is DGGITQSPKYLFRKEGQNVTLSCEQNLNHDAMYWYRQDPGQGLRLIYYSQIVNDFQKGDIAEGYSVSREKKESFPLTVTSAQKNPTAFYLCASSSGKGTGELFFGEGSRLTVL.

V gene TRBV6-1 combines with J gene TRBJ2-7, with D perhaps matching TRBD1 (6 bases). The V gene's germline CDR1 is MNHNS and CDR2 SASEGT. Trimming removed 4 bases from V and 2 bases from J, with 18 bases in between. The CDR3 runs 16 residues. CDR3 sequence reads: CASSATGTPVPYEQYF. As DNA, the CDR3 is TGTGCCAGCAGTGCCACCGGGACACCGGTCCCCTACGAGCAGTACTTC.

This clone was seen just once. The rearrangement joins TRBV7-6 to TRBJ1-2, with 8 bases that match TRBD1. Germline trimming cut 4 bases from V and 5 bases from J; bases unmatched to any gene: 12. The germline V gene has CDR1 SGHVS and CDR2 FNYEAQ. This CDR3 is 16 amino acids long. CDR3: CASSSFAGTGPYGYTF. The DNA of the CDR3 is TGTGCCAGCAGCTCGTTTGCCGGGACAGGACCTTATGGCTACACCTTC.

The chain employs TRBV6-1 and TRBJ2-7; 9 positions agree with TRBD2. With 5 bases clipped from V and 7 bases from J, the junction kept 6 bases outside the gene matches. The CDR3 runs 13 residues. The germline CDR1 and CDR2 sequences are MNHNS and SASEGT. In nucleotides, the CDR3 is TGTGCCAGCAGTCTACTAGCGGGTCATGAGCAGTACTTC. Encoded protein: CASSLLAGHEQYF.

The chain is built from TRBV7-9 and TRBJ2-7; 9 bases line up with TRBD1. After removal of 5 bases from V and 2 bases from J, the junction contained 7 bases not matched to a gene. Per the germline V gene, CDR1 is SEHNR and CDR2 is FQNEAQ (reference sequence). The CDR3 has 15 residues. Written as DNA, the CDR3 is TGTGCCAGCAGCCGGACAGGGGAACAACCCTACGAGCAGTACTTC. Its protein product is CASSRTGEQPYEQYF.

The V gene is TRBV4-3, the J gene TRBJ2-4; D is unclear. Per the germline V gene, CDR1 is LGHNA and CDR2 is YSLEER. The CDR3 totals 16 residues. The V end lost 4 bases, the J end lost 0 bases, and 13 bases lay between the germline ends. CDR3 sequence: CASSLSRIVAKNIQYF. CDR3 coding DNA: TGCGCCAGCAGCCTGTCCAGAATCGTAGCCAAAAACATTCAGTACTTC.

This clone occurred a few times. The CDR3 nucleotides are TGCGCCAGCAGCTCAAACAGGGCTCTCTATGGCTACACCTTC. It codes for CASSSNRALYGYTF. The rearrangement uses TRBV5-1 and TRBJ1-2; a weak D match, TRBD1 (6 bases). The CDR3 loop spans 14 amino acids. Trimming removed 3 bases from V and 4 bases from J, with 13 bases in between. The germline CDR1 and CDR2 sequences are SGHRS and YFSETQ.

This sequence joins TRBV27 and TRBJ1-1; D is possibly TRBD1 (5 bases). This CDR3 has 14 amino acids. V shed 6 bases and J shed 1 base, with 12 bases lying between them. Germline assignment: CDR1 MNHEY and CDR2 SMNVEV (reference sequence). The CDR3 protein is CASSSRGRNTEAFF. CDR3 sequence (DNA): TGTGCCAGCAGCTCACGGGGGAGGAACACTGAAGCTTTCTTT.

Written as DNA, the CDR3 is TGTGCCAGCATCCGCGGACTAGTTGAAAGAGAGACCCAGTACTTC. Residues: CASIRGLVERETQYF. The chain couples TRBV2 to TRBJ2-5, with TRBD2 matching 7 bases. The CDR3 extends over 15 amino acids. Per germline, CDR1 SNHLY and CDR2 FYNNEI. V trimming: 7 bases; J trimming: 4 bases; junction bases outside the gene matches: 12. Filled out from reference TRBV2 and TRBJ2-5, the complete variable domain reads EPEVTQTPSHQVTQMGQEVILRCVPISNHLYFYWYRQILGQKVEFLVSFYNNEISEKSEIFDDQFSVERPDGSNFTLKIRSTKLEDSAMYFCASIRGLVERETQYFGPGTRLLVL.

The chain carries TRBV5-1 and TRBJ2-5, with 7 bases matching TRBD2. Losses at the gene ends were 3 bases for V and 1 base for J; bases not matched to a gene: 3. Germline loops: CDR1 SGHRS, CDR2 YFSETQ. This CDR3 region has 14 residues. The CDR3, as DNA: TGCGCCAGCAGCTCAAGCGGGGTCCAAGAGACCCAGTACTTC. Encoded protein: CASSSSGVQETQYF.

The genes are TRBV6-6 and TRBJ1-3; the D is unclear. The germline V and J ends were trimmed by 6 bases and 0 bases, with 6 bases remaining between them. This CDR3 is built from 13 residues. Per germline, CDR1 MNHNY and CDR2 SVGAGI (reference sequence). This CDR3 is CASRTGSGNTIYF. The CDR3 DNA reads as TGTGCCAGCAGGACGGGCTCTGGAAACACCATATATTTT.

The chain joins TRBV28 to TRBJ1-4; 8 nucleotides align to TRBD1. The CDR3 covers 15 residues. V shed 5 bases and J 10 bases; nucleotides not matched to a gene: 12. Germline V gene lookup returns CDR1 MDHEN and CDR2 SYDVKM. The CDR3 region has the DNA TGTGCCAGCAGTATGCGGGGGGGGACAGGCACAAAACTGTTTTTT. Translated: CASSMRGGTGTKLFF.

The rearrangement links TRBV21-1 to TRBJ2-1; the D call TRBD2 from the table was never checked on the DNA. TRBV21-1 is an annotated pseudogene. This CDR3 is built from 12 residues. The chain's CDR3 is CASDLGSNEQFF. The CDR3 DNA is TGTGCCAGCGACCTAGGGAGCAATGAGCAGTTCTTC.

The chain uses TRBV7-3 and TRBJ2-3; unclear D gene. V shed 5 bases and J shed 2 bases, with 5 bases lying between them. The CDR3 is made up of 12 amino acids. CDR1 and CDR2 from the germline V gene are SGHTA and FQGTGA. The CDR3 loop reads CASSPDTDTQYF. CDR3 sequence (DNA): TGTGCCAGCAGCCCAGACACAGATACGCAGTATTTT. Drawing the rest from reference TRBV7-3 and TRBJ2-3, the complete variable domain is GAGVSQTPSNKVTEKGKYVELRCDPISGHTALYWYRQSLGQGPEFLIYFQGTGAADDSGLPNDRFFAVRPEGSVSTLKIQRTERGDSAVYLCASSPDTDTQYFGPGTRLTVL.

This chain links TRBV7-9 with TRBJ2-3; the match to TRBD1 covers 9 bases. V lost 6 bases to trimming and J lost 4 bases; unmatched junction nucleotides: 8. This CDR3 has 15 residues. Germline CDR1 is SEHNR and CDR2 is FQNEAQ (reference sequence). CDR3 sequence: CASRAGTGFSDTQYF. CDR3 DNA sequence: TGTGCCAGCAGGGCCGGGACAGGGTTCTCAGATACGCAGTATTTT.